The present T cell receptor beta chain was sequenced within a study of blood T cell repertoires in COVID-19. On the study more broadly: Samples of COVID-19 (acute and convalescent) were obtained from the United States, Italy and Spain.

Donors of Cohort 3 who recovered were those that had two negative PCRs, clearance, or symptom resolution. Original data processing: The authors estimated nucleated cell counts from reference gene primer amplification. Sequencing used immunoSEQ multiplex PCR; TCRdb keeps in-frame clones, though not all of them. D and trimming were read from the DNA, whereas the V and J calls and clone size are those reported in that table. The sample lists 190,000 or so clones; roughly 85% were seen once. Germline CDR1 MDHEN, CDR2 SYDVKM. The ends were cut back, 4 bases at V and 2 bases at J, with 15 bases in the middle. The CDR3 totals 15 residues. This clone showed up just a few times.

The sequence was collected from a man in his forties or fifties who had recovered from COVID-19. Sequencing input: PBMCs or T cells enriched from blood (not recorded which). V usage is TRBV28 and J usage is TRBJ2-7, with D unclear. The CDR3 reads CASSSSIISPYEQYF. As DNA, the CDR3 is TGTGCCAGCAGTTCATCTATAATTTCGCCCTACGAGCAGTACTTC.